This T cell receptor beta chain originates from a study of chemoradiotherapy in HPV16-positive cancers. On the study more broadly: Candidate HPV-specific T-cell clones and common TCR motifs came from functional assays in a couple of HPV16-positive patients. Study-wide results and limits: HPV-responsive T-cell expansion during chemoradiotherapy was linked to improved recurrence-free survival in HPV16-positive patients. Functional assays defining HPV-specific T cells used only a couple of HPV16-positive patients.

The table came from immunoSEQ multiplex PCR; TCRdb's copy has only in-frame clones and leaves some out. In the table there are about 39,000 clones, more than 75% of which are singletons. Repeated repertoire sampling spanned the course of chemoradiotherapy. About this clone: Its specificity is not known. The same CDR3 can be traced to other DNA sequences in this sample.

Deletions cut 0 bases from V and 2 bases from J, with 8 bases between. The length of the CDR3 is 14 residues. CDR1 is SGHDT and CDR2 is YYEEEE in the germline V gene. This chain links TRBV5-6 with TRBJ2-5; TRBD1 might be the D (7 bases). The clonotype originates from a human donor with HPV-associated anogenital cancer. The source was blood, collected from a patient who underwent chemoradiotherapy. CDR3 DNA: TGTGCCAGCAGCTTGGCAGGGGGGCAAGAGACCCAGTACTTC. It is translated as CASSLAGGQETQYF.